The 28 T cell receptor beta chains presented below share a single source sample, sequenced in a study of shared clonotypes between healthy human individuals. The table came from immunoSEQ multiplex PCR; TCRdb's copy has only in-frame clones and leaves some out. The sample shows about 470,000 clones, roughly three quarters of them seen only once. Sequenced material: PBMCs. The receptors derive from a woman in her thirties or forties in good health. Some clones in this sample may be carry-over from other donors' samples.

This chain connects TRBV30 to TRBJ2-2, with 8 bases identical to TRBD1. Looked up from germline, CDR1 is GTSNPN and CDR2 is SVGIG (reference sequence). Trimming cost V 2 bases and J 3 bases; bases outside gene matches: 11. The CDR3 extends over 17 amino acids. Here the CDR3 DNA reads TGTGCCTGGAGTATCCTGCCGGGACAGGACGACACCGGGGAGCTGTTTTTT. Translation gives CAWSILPGQDDTGELFF.

The chain links TRBV28 to TRBJ1-6, with D tentatively TRBD1 (5 bases). The CDR3 is 14 amino acids. The germline V and J ends were trimmed by 3 bases and 10 bases, with 13 bases remaining between them. CDR1 and CDR2 from the germline V gene are MDHEN and SYDVKM. The CDR3 region has the DNA TGTGCCAGCAGTTTGCGGGAAAGGGGATCACCCCTCCACTTT. Its protein is CASSLRERGSPLHF.

The chain couples TRBV6-4 to TRBJ2-1, with 9 nucleotides matching TRBD2. Trimming took 4 bases from V and 12 from J; bases not matched to a gene: 10. CDR1 is MRHNA, CDR2 SNTAGT, per germline. This CDR3 region has 14 residues. The CDR3 DNA is TGTGCCAGCAGTGCCTCGACTAGCGGAGGGGGGCAGTTCTTC. Translating it yields CASSASTSGGGQFF.

V gene TRBV6-5 combines with J gene TRBJ1-2; 8 bases align to TRBD1. Per germline, CDR1 MNHEY and CDR2 SVGAGI. This CDR3 region has 14 residues. The V and J ends lost 4 bases and 2 bases, in that order; junction bases with no gene match: 3. CDR3 protein: CASSSRTGNYGYTF. The DNA for the CDR3 is TGTGCCAGCAGTTCCCGGACAGGGAACTATGGCTACACCTTC.

The chain links TRBV7-8 to TRBJ1-1, with D possibly TRBD1 on 5 matching bases. The CDR3 loop spans 15 amino acids. Trimming took off 4 bases at V and 5 bases at J, with 17 bases between the two ends. The germline gives CDR1 SGHVS, CDR2 FQNEAQ. CDR3: CASSYLGGAGTEAFF. The CDR3 DNA is TGTGCCAGCAGCTACCTAGGAGGGGCGGGAACTGAAGCTTTCTTT.

The J gene is TRBJ1-4, the V gene TRBV9; D may be TRBD1 (6 bases). Germline CDR1 and CDR2: SGDLS and YYNGEE. The CDR3 is 14 residues long. The V and J ends lost 3 bases and 3 bases respectively, with 9 bases between them. The CDR3 reads CASSDREANEKLFF. CDR3 sequence (DNA): TGTGCCAGCAGCGACAGGGAGGCTAATGAAAAACTGTTTTTT.

This clone has ten or more counts. This sample also contains other DNA sequences that code for the same CDR3. The chain employs TRBV25-1 and TRBJ2-4, with 8 nucleotides matching TRBD2. The CDR3 is 17 residues long. The germline gives CDR1 MGHDK, CDR2 SYGVNS. V shed 4 bases, J shed 0 bases, and the junction held 8 bases outside the gene matches. CDR3 sequence (DNA): TGTGCCAGCAGTGGACGGGTAGCGGGATCAGCCAAAAACATTCAGTACTTC. It is translated as CASSGRVAGSAKNIQYF.

This clone was counted many times. As DNA, the CDR3 is TGTGCCAGCAAAGGGGCAGCTAACACTGAAGCTTTCTTT. Its translation is CASKGAANTEAFF. The rearrangement links TRBV6-1 to TRBJ1-1, with a tentative D call TRBD1 (5 bases). CDR1 MNHNS and CDR2 SASEGT come from the germline V gene. CDR3 size: 13 residues. V lost 7 bases to trimming and J lost 2 bases, with 11 bases between them.

The chain joins TRBV27 to TRBJ2-2, with 9 bases that match TRBD2. The CDR3 length is 16 residues. With V trimmed by 0 bases and J by 7 bases, 6 bases remained unmatched. In germline, CDR1 is MNHEY, CDR2 SMNVEV (reference sequence). Here the CDR3 reads CASSLSPAGGGGELFF. CDR3 in DNA: TGTGCCAGCAGTTTATCCCCAGCGGGAGGTGGCGGGGAGCTGTTTTTT.

The chain carries TRBV18 and TRBJ2-3; TRBD2 agrees at 10 bases. V was clipped by 3 bases and J by 1 base; unmatched bases: 4. The CDR3 contains 16 residues. CDR1 is KGHSH, CDR2 LQKENI, per germline. CDR3: CASSPGLADGTDTQYF. The CDR3 nucleotides read TGTGCCAGCTCACCCGGACTAGCGGACGGCACAGATACGCAGTATTTT.

This clone turned up a few times. V is TRBV6-1 and J is TRBJ1-1; no reliable D call. Germline V gene lookup returns CDR1 MNHNS and CDR2 SASEGT. V was shortened by 0 bases and J by 6 bases, with 11 bases between the two germline ends. The CDR3 runs to 14 residues. The CDR3: CASSEAPEAAEAFF. The CDR3 nucleotides are TGTGCCAGCAGTGAAGCGCCCGAAGCGGCTGAAGCTTTCTTT.

The chain combines TRBV15 with TRBJ1-3; 9 positions match TRBD1. This CDR3 region has 20 residues. Trimming took 2 bases from V and 0 from J; bases not matched to a gene: 14. The germline gives CDR1 LNHNV, CDR2 YYDKDF (reference sequence). The CDR3 protein is CATSRFRDRVLPYSGNTIYF. Here the CDR3 DNA reads TGTGCCACCAGCAGATTCCGGGACAGGGTCCTGCCTTACTCTGGAAACACCATATATTTT.

This chain uses TRBV28 with TRBJ2-2, with D perhaps being TRBD1 or TRBD2 (5 bases each). The CDR3 has 15 residues. Germline lookup yields CDR1 MDHEN and CDR2 SYDVKM. The germline V and J ends were trimmed by 6 bases and 3 bases, with 14 bases remaining between them. The CDR3 loop is CASRGRGRDTGELFF. CDR3 DNA sequence: TGTGCCAGCAGGGGACGAGGAAGGGACACCGGGGAGCTGTTTTTT. The whole variable domain, filled in from reference TRBV28 and TRBJ2-2, reads DVKVTQSSRYLVKRTGEKVFLECVQDMDHENMFWYRQDPGLGLRLIYFSYDVKMKEKGDIPEGYSVSREKKERFSLILESASTNQTSMYLCASRGRGRDTGELFFGEGSRLTVL.

This rearrangement joins TRBV27 to TRBJ1-3; D may be TRBD1 (6 bases). Germline V gene lookup returns CDR1 MNHEY and CDR2 SMNVEV (reference sequence). Trimming pared 9 bases from V and 0 bases from J, leaving 15 bases between. This CDR3 comprises 15 residues. CDR3 loop: CASKQGSYSGNTIYF. CDR3 bases: TGTGCCAGTAAACAGGGTTCATACTCTGGAAACACCATATATTTT.

Turning to this clone: This probably arose from a read error, given a far larger clone one base away. The chain has TRBV9 and TRBJ2-2; the match to TRBD2 covers 10 bases. V was pared by 0 bases and J by 5 bases, with 1 base of the junction left unmatched. Germline V lookup: CDR1 SGDLS, CDR2 YYNGEE. The CDR3 is 15 residues long. In DNA, the CDR3 is TGTGCCAGCAGCGTAGGGGGACTAGCGACCGGGGAGCTGTTTTTT. It yields the protein CASSVGGLATGELFF.

The CDR3 DNA reads as TGTGCCTGGGGCTCACAGGGGGAGGGTGAAAAACTGTTTTTT. Its protein product is CAWGSQGEGEKLFF. The chain has TRBV30 and TRBJ1-4, with 8 bases lining up with TRBD1. This CDR3 has 14 amino acids. Germline V gene sequence: CDR1 GTSNPN, CDR2 SVGIG (reference sequence). V dropped 5 bases and J dropped 7; count of bases not matched to a gene: 9.

V usage is TRBV5-1 and J usage is TRBJ1-1, with 7 positions matching TRBD1. Germline V gives CDR1 SGHRS, CDR2 YFSETQ. J gave up 1 base and V 4 bases, and 7 bases lay outside the gene matches. The CDR3 has 15 amino acids. The DNA of the CDR3 is TGCGCCAGCAGCCTACAGGGGCCGGGGAACACTGAAGCTTTCTTT. As protein: CASSLQGPGNTEAFF.

In its sample, this clone was seen once. This chain links TRBV5-1 with TRBJ2-2, with 10 bases matching TRBD2. Germline loops: CDR1 SGHRS, CDR2 YFSETQ. V lost 4 bases and J lost 5; bases outside the gene matches: 8. The CDR3 loop spans 16 amino acids. This CDR3 reads CASSMLTSGPTGELFF. CDR3 in DNA: TGCGCCAGCAGCATGTTGACTAGCGGGCCTACCGGGGAGCTGTTTTTT. Combining the CDR3 with reference TRBV5-1 and TRBJ2-2 gives the whole variable domain KAGVTQTPRYLIKTRGQQVTLSCSPISGHRSVSWYQQTPGQGLQFLFEYFSETQRNKGNFPGRFSGRQFSNSRSEMNVSTLELGDSALYLCASSMLTSGPTGELFFGEGSRLTVL.

The chain recombines TRBV9 with TRBJ2-1; maybe TRBD2 (5 bases). Trimming took 1 base from V and 4 from J, leaving 9 bases between them. Germline V gene sequence: CDR1 SGDLS, CDR2 YYNGEE. The CDR3 is made up of 14 amino acids. The CDR3 loop is CASSVRGYYNEQFF. In DNA form, the CDR3 reads TGTGCCAGCAGCGTACGCGGGTATTACAATGAGCAGTTCTTC.

The chain combines TRBV2 with TRBJ2-5; the D is unclear. This CDR3 is 11 amino acids long. The germline V and J ends were trimmed by 4 bases and 6 bases, with 6 bases remaining between them. Germline CDR1 reads SNHLY; CDR2 reads FYNNEI. The CDR3 protein is CASSVGQTQYF. DNA for the CDR3: TGTGCCAGCAGTGTCGGACAGACCCAGTACTTC.

The table lists this clone with a count of one. The same CDR3 can be traced to other DNA sequences in this sample. The gene calls are TRBV10-3 and TRBJ2-1, with TRBD2 matching over 8 bases. The CDR3 spans 14 residues. Trimming took 2 bases from V and 3 from J; bases not matched to a gene: 0. From germline, CDR1 is ENHRY and CDR2 SYGVKD. The CDR3 spells CAISETSGYNEQFF. The DNA for the CDR3 is TGTGCCATCAGTGAGACTAGCGGCTACAATGAGCAGTTCTTC.

The chain uses TRBV20-1 and TRBJ2-5; D possibly corresponds to TRBD1 (5 bases). The germline V gene has CDR1 DFQATT and CDR2 SNEGSKA (reference sequence). CDR3 length: 11 residues. The V and J ends lost 6 bases and 5 bases respectively, with 10 bases between them. CDR3 sequence (DNA): TGCAGTGCCCAGGGCCCCGAGACCCAGTACTTC. This codes for CSAQGPETQYF.

The chain carries TRBV19 and TRBJ2-1, with a tentative D call TRBD2 (6 bases). The germline V gene encodes CDR1 LNHDA and CDR2 SQIVND (reference sequence). The CDR3 consists of 16 residues. Between the trimmed V and J ends, which lost 7 bases and 0 bases, there was a span of 16 bases. The CDR3 region is CASNPAGYSSYNEQFF. CDR3 sequence (DNA): TGTGCCAGTAATCCAGCGGGCTACAGCTCCTACAATGAGCAGTTCTTC.

The chain uses TRBV19 and TRBJ2-3, with D unresolved. Trimming removed 10 bases at V and 0 bases at J, with 5 bases between. The CDR3 contains 11 residues. The germline CDR1 and CDR2 sequences are LNHDA and SQIVND (reference sequence). CDR3 sequence: CATGSTDTQYF. In DNA, the CDR3 is TGTGCCACGGGTAGCACAGATACGCAGTATTTT.

The chain has TRBV6-4 and TRBJ2-6; the D is unclear. Germline V gene data show CDR1 as MRHNA and CDR2 as SNTAGT. V lost 0 bases and J 0 bases, leaving 3 bases between the germline ends. The length of the CDR3 is 15 residues. The CDR3 sequence: CASSDSNSGANVLTF. CDR3 nucleotides: TGTGCCAGCAGTGACTCCAACTCTGGGGCCAACGTCCTGACTTTC.

The chain uses TRBV6-4 and TRBJ2-2, with D hard to call. Germline-derived CDR1 and CDR2 are MRHNA and SNTAGT. CDR3 size: 14 residues. Trimming removed 4 bases at V and 3 bases at J, with 9 bases between. Written as DNA, the CDR3 is TGTGCCAGCAGTGCAGTTTGGGACACCGGGGAGCTGTTTTTT. This sequence encodes CASSAVWDTGELFF.

The rearrangement joins TRBV28 to TRBJ2-7; maybe TRBD2 (7 bases). Germline CDR1 MDHEN, CDR2 SYDVKM. The V and J ends lost 4 bases and 5 bases respectively, with 18 bases between them. The CDR3 covers 15 residues. The CDR3 DNA reads as TGTGCCAGCAGTTCATACGGGCGGGGGCTCAACGAGCAGTACTTC. Translation gives CASSSYGRGLNEQYF.

The J gene is TRBJ1-5, the V gene TRBV5-1; D may be TRBD1 (5 bases). Trimming pared 4 bases from V and 0 bases from J, leaving 14 bases between. Germline V gene data show CDR1 as SGHRS and CDR2 as YFSETQ. This CDR3 is 16 amino acids long. The CDR3 loop is CASSRPTVSSNQPQHF. The CDR3 DNA follows: TGCGCCAGCAGCAGGCCGACAGTTAGTAGCAATCAGCCCCAGCATTTT.